Listed here is a single T cell receptor beta chain. Its antigen remains unidentified. No much larger clonotype is one base removed from it; base qualities were not supplied. TCR CDR3 regions were amplified from genomic DNA by multiplex PCR using the deep immunoSEQ assay. Extracted genomic DNA from each cell subset was spread evenly across all wells of several immunoSEQ 96-well plates, with each plate serving as a replicate. For unsorted PBMC, 300 ng of genomic DNA, equivalent to roughly 30,000 T cell genomes, went into each replicate PCR. Ten immunoSEQ deep assay plates were used to sequence the unsorted PBMC genomic DNA. The purified libraries were quantified using a Qubit 3.0 fluorometer, sized with a Bioanalyzer 2100, and then quantified again using the KAPA Library Quantification kit. Every immunoSEQ 96-well plate was sequenced on a dedicated single-read 150-cycle Illumina NextSeq 550 flow cell. The paper's data handling went like this. The immunoSEQ output contained only junctional sequences without quality scores, so filtering could not match that applied to full-length reads. To assign V/J genes and CDR3, sequences were annotated using PyIR, a Python wrapper for IgBLAST v1.9, with IMGT germline references. Any read was removed if the V/J assignment was weak (E-value above 1e-6), the CDR3 was missing, or the read contained stop codons, out-of-frame junctions, or ambiguous translated residues. V3J clonotypes were defined by identical inferred V gene, J gene, and CDR3 amino acid sequence. The percentage overlap between two repertoires was calculated by dividing the number of shared unique clonotypes by the size of the smaller repertoire. Three approaches were used to assess repertoire richness: RTK rarefaction, the Chao1 estimator, and Recon v2.1 estimates of unobserved clonotypes. TCRdb holds this immuneACCESS table with in-frame rearrangements only. Some clones are missing; in checked studies, unresolved V genes explain under half, and the rest has no known cause. The DNA gave D and trimming, while V, J and clone size come from that table. This sample comprises about 600,000 clones, around 81% of them detected only once. Together, the top ten hold 9.5% to 15% of the sample.

Healthy HIV-negative adults with no recently reported acute infections or vaccinations were included as donors. Every donor was a Caucasian adult living in Nashville, Tennessee, USA. For unsorted samples, tens of millions of PBMCs were counted and genomic DNA was extracted with the QIAamp DNA Blood Mini kit. Blood was collected by leukapheresis, and PBMCs were isolated by Ficoll-Histopaque density gradient centrifugation and then cryopreserved in liquid nitrogen vapor phase. These data come from a study of shared clonotypes between healthy human individuals (dated by TCRdb to 2018 to 2020). The study in broad terms: The cohort comprised a couple of women and a few men aged 18 to 49 years. Per donor, leukapheresis produced somewhere between about 0.85 and 8.9 billion PBMCs. To estimate repertoire size and how much clonotypes are shared between individuals, the study performed deep sequencing of blood TCR repertoires from roughly five healthy adults. Libraries were prepared and TCR repertoires were sequenced by different laboratories using diverse techniques, in order to increase sequencing depth and limit assay-specific biases. Overall study outcomes, separate from this receptor: Pairwise subsampling led to the expectation that sequencing depth would affect the degree of clonotype sharing among donors. Only blood was sampled, and tissue TCR repertoires likely differ from those in blood. Because the study included a small number of donors, the genetic and exposure-history diversity represented was limited.

The CDR3 sequence holds 11 residues, the cysteine and phenylalanine included. The retained sequence is limited to the CDR3, 33 bases, with the frame set at the first base. CDR1 and CDR2, per the germline V gene, are SQVTM and ANQGSEA. The chain joins TRBV29-1 to TRBJ2-5; TRBD2 could be the D gene, as 6 bases match. The J call is doubtful: the DNA matches TRBJ2-7 better. The sequenced material came from PBMCs. The receptor comes from a woman aged 40 to 50 in good health. Some clones in this sample may be carry-over from other donors' samples. The base sequence is TGCAGCGTTGTGGGGGGCTACGAGCAGTACTTC. Its coded protein is CSVVGGYEQYF.